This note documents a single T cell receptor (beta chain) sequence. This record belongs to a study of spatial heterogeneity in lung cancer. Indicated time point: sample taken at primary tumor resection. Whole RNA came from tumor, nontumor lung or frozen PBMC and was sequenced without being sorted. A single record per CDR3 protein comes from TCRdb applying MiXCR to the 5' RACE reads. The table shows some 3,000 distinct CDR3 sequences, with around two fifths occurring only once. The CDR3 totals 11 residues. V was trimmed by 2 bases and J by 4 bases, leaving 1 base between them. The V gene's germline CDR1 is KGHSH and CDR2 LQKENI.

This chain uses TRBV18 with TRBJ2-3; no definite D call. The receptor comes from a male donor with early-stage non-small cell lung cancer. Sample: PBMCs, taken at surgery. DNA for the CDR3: TGTGCCAGCTCACCATCAGATACGCAGTATTTT. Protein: CASSPSDTQYF.